One sample yielded the 29 T cell receptor beta chains listed below, sequenced in a study of cytomegalovirus exposure and HLA in healthy donors. Sequenced by immunoSEQ multiplex PCR; TCRdb stores in-frame clones only, minus some. The table includes 150,000 to 200,000 clones, approximately 85% detected once. Sequencing input: PBMCs. The receptors derive from a woman aged 18-29 years in good health and CMV-seronegative.

This clone was counted a single time. The genes are TRBV5-8 and TRBJ2-7; TRBD2 is a possible D gene (5 bases). V lost 0 bases to trimming and J lost 2 bases, with 12 bases between them. The CDR3 runs to 15 residues. Germline loops: CDR1 SGHTS, CDR2 YDEGEE. CDR3 amino acids: CASSLERTVTYEQYF. The CDR3 bases are TGTGCCAGCAGCTTGGAGAGGACTGTGACCTACGAGCAGTACTTC. The full variable domain, its missing parts supplied by reference TRBV5-8 and TRBJ2-7, is EAGVTQSPTHLIKTRGQQATLRCSPISGHTSVYWYQQALGLGLQFLLWYDEGEERNRGNFPPRFSGRQFPNYSSELNVNALELEDSALYLCASSLERTVTYEQYFGPGTRLTVT.

The V and J genes are TRBV18 and TRBJ2-2, with a weak D call TRBD2 (5 bases). V dropped 3 bases and J dropped 5 bases, with 10 bases sitting between them. In germline, CDR1 is KGHSH, CDR2 LQKENI. This CDR3 region has 14 residues. DNA of the CDR3: TGTGCCAGCTCACCGAGGACTGGAACCGGGGAGCTGTTTTTT. Its protein product is CASSPRTGTGELFF.

The CDR3 nucleotides are TGCGCCAGGAAACTCGAGCAGTTCTTC. Translation gives CARKLEQFF. The rearrangement joins TRBV4-1 to TRBJ2-1; unclear D gene. Trimming pared 9 bases from V and 10 bases from J, leaving 7 bases between. The CDR3 contains 9 residues. CDR1 is MGHRA and CDR2 is YSYEKL in the germline V gene.

The sample holds one count of this clone. The chain employs TRBV15 and TRBJ2-3, with D possibly matching TRBD2 (5 bases). This CDR3 comprises 14 residues. The V gene lost 4 bases and the J gene lost 6 bases, with 14 bases spanning the gap. Germline CDR1 is LNHNV and CDR2 is YYDKDF (reference sequence). The CDR3 DNA reads as TGTGCCACCAGCATCTTACTAGTGGGTGATACGCAGTATTTT. Protein: CATSILLVGDTQYF.

There are a few counts of this clone. This chain connects TRBV7-9 to TRBJ2-7; D is possibly TRBD2 (6 bases). V was trimmed by 5 bases and J by 1 base, leaving 12 bases between them. The germline V gene encodes CDR1 SEHNR and CDR2 FQNEAQ (reference sequence). The CDR3 contains 14 residues. CDR3 DNA sequence: TGTGCCAGCAGCCGGGGGACTGCATCCTACGAGCAGTACTTC. It translates to CASSRGTASYEQYF.

V is TRBV7-6 and J is TRBJ2-1; D is unclear. Germline CDR1 SGHVS, CDR2 FNYEAQ. Deletions cut 5 bases from V and 5 bases from J, with 7 bases between. This CDR3 is 12 amino acids long. CDR3 nucleotides: TGTGCCAGCAGCCCTCCTAACAATGAGCAGTTCTTC. Residues: CASSPPNNEQFF.

This clone showed up just a few times. J is TRBJ1-3 and V is TRBV15, with D possibly TRBD1 on 5 matching bases. V lost 0 bases to trimming and J lost 2 bases, with 8 bases between them. Germline-derived CDR1 and CDR2 are LNHNV and YYDKDF (reference sequence). This CDR3 contains 15 residues. DNA for the CDR3: TGTGCCACCAGCAGAGATCTAGGGGCTGGAAACACCATATATTTT. This gives the protein CATSRDLGAGNTIYF. The full variable domain, rest sourced from reference TRBV15 and TRBJ1-3, is DAMVIQNPRYQVTQFGKPVTLSCSQTLNHNVMYWYQQKSSQAPKLLFHYYDKDFNNEADTPDNFQSRRPNTSFCFLDIRSPGLGDTAMYLCATSRDLGAGNTIYFGEGSWLTVV.

Remarks on this clone: The identical CDR3 is also encoded by other nucleotide sequences in the sample. The CDR3: CASSLGGSGNTIYF. The CDR3 bases are TGTGCCAGCAGCTTAGGCGGATCTGGAAACACCATATATTTT. The J gene is TRBJ1-3, the V gene TRBV11-2; no definite D call. The V end was cut by 1 base, the J end by 1 base, with 5 bases between. The CDR3 covers 14 residues. Per germline, CDR1 SGHAT and CDR2 FQNNGV.

This rearrangement joins TRBV27 to TRBJ2-2; 7 nucleotides align to TRBD2. Germline trimming cut 1 base from V and 8 bases from J; bases unmatched to any gene: 7. Germline CDR1 is MNHEY and CDR2 is SMNVEV (reference sequence). The CDR3 consists of 15 residues. The CDR3 nucleotides are TGTGCCAGCAGTTTATTTGGCGGGAGAAATGGGGAGCTGTTTTTT. Amino acid sequence: CASSLFGGRNGELFF.

This chain connects TRBV5-1 to TRBJ1-1; maybe TRBD1 (6 bases). The CDR3 spans 13 residues. Deletions cut 4 bases from V and 8 bases from J, with 15 bases between. Germline-derived CDR1 and CDR2 are SGHRS and YFSETQ. The CDR3 protein is CASSIQGPNEAFF. The DNA of the CDR3 is TGCGCCAGCAGCATACAGGGTCCGAACGAAGCTTTCTTT.

The V gene is TRBV13, the J gene TRBJ1-2, with D perhaps matching TRBD1 (6 bases). The CDR3 runs 16 residues. V gave up 0 bases and J gave up 6 bases, with 17 bases separating them. CDR1 is PRHDT, CDR2 FYEKMQ, per germline (reference sequence). The CDR3 bases are TGTGCCAGCAGCTTAGGGCACCCGACAGGTCCGGATGGCTACACCTTC. As protein: CASSLGHPTGPDGYTF. Looking up the rest from reference TRBV13 and TRBJ1-2 gives the full variable domain: AAGVIQSPRHLIKEKRETATLKCYPIPRHDTVYWYQQGPGQDPQFLISFYEKMQSDKGSIPDRFSAQQFSDYHSELNMSSLELGDSALYFCASSLGHPTGPDGYTFGSGTRLTVV.

The chain joins TRBV4-1 to TRBJ1-2, with 10 bases that match TRBD1. The length of the CDR3 is 16 residues. Germline V gene lookup returns CDR1 MGHRA and CDR2 YSYEKL. The V segment lost 2 bases and the J segment 2 bases; nucleotides outside the gene matches: 5. The CDR3, as DNA: TGCGCCAGCAGCCAACCAAGACAGGGGGCAAACTATGGCTACACCTTC. This sequence encodes CASSQPRQGANYGYTF.

The chain recombines TRBV18 with TRBJ2-5, with TRBD1 matching 7 bases. Looked up from germline, CDR1 is KGHSH and CDR2 is LQKENI. The CDR3 consists of 15 residues. V was clipped by 3 bases and J by 1 base; unmatched bases: 5. In DNA form, the CDR3 reads TGTGCCAGCTCACCGATCCGGGACAGCCAAGAGACCCAGTACTTC. This encodes CASSPIRDSQETQYF.

This chain uses TRBV5-1 with TRBJ2-5; weak D call: TRBD1 (5 bases). The CDR3 contains 12 residues. Trimming shortened V by 2 bases and J by 4 bases, and 6 bases separated the two germline ends. Germline CDR1 reads SGHRS; CDR2 reads YFSETQ. The CDR3 region has the DNA TGCGCCAGCAGCTTTACAGGAGAGACCCAGTACTTC. This sequence encodes CASSFTGETQYF.

This chain links TRBV28 with TRBJ1-5; D possibly corresponds to TRBD1 (6 bases). V shed 6 bases and J shed 4 bases, with 7 bases lying between them. Germline V lookup: CDR1 MDHEN, CDR2 SYDVKM. This CDR3 is built from 12 residues. This CDR3 is CASRQGNQPQHF. In DNA, the CDR3 is TGTGCCAGCAGGCAGGGGAATCAGCCCCAGCATTTT.

The chain uses TRBV9 and TRBJ2-6, with unresolved D. Trimming took off 3 bases at V and 4 bases at J, with 8 bases between the two ends. The CDR3 loop spans 14 amino acids. Germline loops: CDR1 SGDLS, CDR2 YYNGEE. CDR3: CASSALRGANVLTF. The CDR3 coding sequence is TGTGCCAGCAGCGCACTAAGGGGGGCCAACGTCCTGACTTTC.

V and J are TRBV5-4 and TRBJ2-1, with TRBD2 matching over 7 bases. The junction had 22 bases not matched to a gene; V was cut back by 4 bases and J by 12 bases. The germline CDR1 and CDR2 sequences are SGHNT and YYREEE (reference sequence). The CDR3 covers 17 residues. The CDR3, as DNA: TGTGCCAGCAGCCCGGGGAGGGGTCTAGGTTCTTCGACCGGGCAGTTCTTC. Translation gives CASSPGRGLGSSTGQFF.

This chain connects TRBV19 to TRBJ2-2; TRBD1 is a possible D gene (6 bases). Germline-derived CDR1 and CDR2 are LNHDA and SQIVND (reference sequence). This CDR3 is built from 20 residues. Trimming took 3 bases from V and 4 from J, leaving 27 bases between them. DNA of the CDR3: TGTGCCAGTAGTATGGATAACAGGGAGACCCTTCGGACTCCCACCGGGGAGCTGTTTTTT. It is translated as CASSMDNRETLRTPTGELFF.

This chain links TRBV9 with TRBJ2-3; 10 nucleotides line up with TRBD2. V lost 4 bases and J lost 4; bases outside the gene matches: 15. The germline V gene has CDR1 SGDLS and CDR2 YYNGEE. The CDR3 runs 18 residues. The CDR3 DNA follows: TGTGCCAGCAGCCAAGCGGGGGGGCCTCCCGGGGTCCCAGATACGCAGTATTTT. It yields the protein CASSQAGGPPGVPDTQYF.

J is TRBJ1-2 and V is TRBV7-2, with TRBD1 matching over 7 bases. The CDR3 sequence is 15 residues long. Losses at the gene ends were 3 bases for V and 3 bases for J; bases not matched to a gene: 7. From germline, CDR1 is SGHTA and CDR2 FQGNSA. CDR3 sequence: CASSFIDRDDYGYTF. The CDR3 region has the DNA TGTGCCAGCAGCTTTATTGACAGGGACGACTATGGCTACACCTTC.

The chain couples TRBV27 to TRBJ2-7; 9 bases align to TRBD1. CDR3 length equals 15 residues. J was trimmed by 5 bases and V by 6 bases; bases with no gene match: 11. Germline V gene data show CDR1 as MNHEY and CDR2 as SMNVEV (reference sequence). This CDR3 reads CASRTSFDRGNEQYF. In DNA, the CDR3 is TGTGCCAGCAGGACCTCGTTCGACAGGGGGAACGAGCAGTACTTC.

The J gene is TRBJ1-1, the V gene TRBV10-3; 12 bases are shared with TRBD1. V shed 4 bases, J shed 3 bases, and the junction held 6 bases outside the gene matches. CDR3 size: 16 residues. CDR1 and CDR2 (germline): ENHRY, SYGVKD. The CDR3 region has the DNA TGTGCCATCAGTGGAAGGGACAGGGGGCAGGACACTGAAGCTTTCTTT. Translated, it gives CAISGRDRGQDTEAFF.

The chain recombines TRBV6-1 with TRBJ1-5, with D tentatively TRBD1 (6 bases). Germline V gene sequence: CDR1 MNHNS, CDR2 SASEGT. This CDR3 contains 13 residues. V lost 8 bases and J 1 base, leaving 9 bases between the germline ends. The CDR3 loop is CASWTASNQPQHF. The CDR3 DNA reads TGTGCCAGCTGGACAGCAAGCAATCAGCCCCAGCATTTT.

The V call is TRBV6-1, the J call TRBJ2-6, with TRBD1 identical over 7 bases. V gave up 7 bases and J gave up 4 bases; unmatched junction bases: 7. The CDR3 length is 15 residues. Germline loops: CDR1 MNHNS, CDR2 SASEGT. The CDR3 DNA reads as TGTGCCAGCAACACCGCGACAGGGGGGGCCAACGTCCTGACTTTC. Translation: CASNTATGGANVLTF.

This sequence joins TRBV19 and TRBJ2-5, with TRBD1 matching over 8 bases. The germline V gene has CDR1 LNHDA and CDR2 SQIVND (reference sequence). V lost 5 bases to trimming and J lost 4 bases; unmatched junction nucleotides: 9. CDR3 length: 15 amino acids. The CDR3 sequence: CASSSQTTGGETQYF. The CDR3 nucleotides read TGTGCCAGTAGTTCCCAGACTACAGGGGGAGAGACCCAGTACTTC.

V usage is TRBV5-4 and J usage is TRBJ1-2; D remains unclear. Trimming shortened V by 0 bases and J by 4 bases, and 10 bases separated the two germline ends. Germline V gene data show CDR1 as SGHNT and CDR2 as YYREEE (reference sequence). This CDR3 has 14 residues. CDR3 amino acids: CASSLEREPYGYTF. Written as DNA, the CDR3 is TGTGCCAGCAGCTTGGAGAGGGAACCCTATGGCTACACCTTC.

About this clone: The sample has other DNA sequences that encode this CDR3 too. The V gene is TRBV5-1, the J gene TRBJ1-5; D is perhaps TRBD1 (5 bases). There are 13 residues in the CDR3. The V gene's germline CDR1 is SGHRS and CDR2 YFSETQ. Trimming shortened V by 5 bases and J by 0 bases, and 6 bases separated the two germline ends. The CDR3 coding sequence is TGCGCCAGCAGGACAGATAGCAATCAGCCCCAGCATTTT. This encodes CASRTDSNQPQHF.

With respect to this clone: In the same sample, other DNA sequences code for this CDR3. The chain couples TRBV5-1 to TRBJ2-5; 9 bases agree with TRBD2. Germline CDR1 reads SGHRS; CDR2 reads YFSETQ. With V trimmed by 0 bases and J by 5 bases, 5 bases remained unmatched. This CDR3 contains 15 residues. The CDR3 DNA is TGCGCCAGCAGCTTGGGCGCTAGCGGGACGGAGACCCAGTACTTC. Amino acid sequence: CASSLGASGTETQYF.

The V call is TRBV4-1, the J call TRBJ2-1; TRBD2 matches 7 bases. The CDR3 length is 13 residues. V trimming: 1 base; J trimming: 9 bases; junction bases outside the gene matches: 3. Germline loops: CDR1 MGHRA, CDR2 YSYEKL. The CDR3, as DNA: TGCGCCAGCAGCCAAGCGGGGAGGGGTGAGCAGTTCTTC. Translated: CASSQAGRGEQFF.